The 8 T cell receptor beta chains given below trace back to one sample, sequenced in a study of identical twins. In TCRdb, the 5' RACE reads were re-called with MiXCR into one record per CDR3 protein. Of about 100,000 distinct CDR3 sequences listed, under 7% are singletons. Sequenced input: memory T cells sorted from blood. These receptors originate from a woman in her forties or fifties in good health.

This clonotype occurred many times. This sequence joins TRBV28 and TRBJ2-5, with a weak D call TRBD1 (6 bases). V shed 6 bases and J shed 4 bases, with 12 bases lying between them. The CDR3 length is 13 residues. The V gene's germline CDR1 is MDHEN and CDR2 SYDVKM. The CDR3 DNA reads as TGTGCCAGCAGCCGCACAGGGAGAGAGACCCAGTACTTC. Translated: CASSRTGRETQYF.

This clonotype was counted ten times or more. V gene TRBV10-3 combines with J gene TRBJ1-2; 9 nucleotides line up with TRBD1. After removal of 1 base from V and 1 base from J, the junction contained 1 base not matched to a gene. Looked up from germline, CDR1 is ENHRY and CDR2 is SYGVKD. The CDR3 has 15 residues. CDR3 nucleotide sequence: TGTGCCATCAGTGAGTTGGACAGGGGTAACTATGGCTACACCTTC. Translated, it gives CAISELDRGNYGYTF.

This clonotype was counted at least ten times. The rearrangement uses TRBV3-1 and TRBJ2-3, with 7 positions matching TRBD2. V lost 5 bases and J lost 9; bases outside the gene matches: 5. CDR3 length: 12 residues. From germline, CDR1 is LGHDT and CDR2 YNNKEL (reference sequence). The CDR3 reads CASSETSRTQYF. CDR3 coding DNA: TGTGCCAGCAGCGAGACTAGCCGAACGCAGTATTTT.

This clonotype was observed many times. The V gene is TRBV18, the J gene TRBJ1-1; D is perhaps TRBD1 (6 bases). Trimming took off 3 bases at V and 0 bases at J, with 11 bases between the two ends. This CDR3 has 15 amino acids. Germline CDR1 is KGHSH and CDR2 is LQKENI. The CDR3 DNA is TGTGCCAGCTCACCCCGACAGGATCTGAACACTGAAGCTTTCTTT. Residues: CASSPRQDLNTEAFF.

V usage is TRBV20-1 and J usage is TRBJ2-3; D is undetermined. Germline CDR1 is DFQATT and CDR2 is SNEGSKA (reference sequence). The CDR3 has 14 amino acids. Trimming removed 7 bases from V and 0 bases from J, with 14 bases in between. The CDR3 nucleotides read TGCAGTGTAGAGAAGACGGCTAGCACAGATACGCAGTATTTT. Its translation is CSVEKTASTDTQYF.

This clonotype counts as medium-sized (0.01 to 0.1%). J is TRBJ1-1 and V is TRBV29-1; the D gene is possibly TRBD1 (6 bases). CDR1 is SQVTM and CDR2 is ANQGSEA in the germline V gene. The CDR3 has 13 amino acids. V was pared by 7 bases and J by 0 bases, with 12 bases between. In nucleotides, the CDR3 is TGCAGCGCCAAGGACAGCATGAACACTGAAGCTTTCTTT. Its protein product is CSAKDSMNTEAFF.

This clonotype was observed a handful of times. At one end, the junction sequence differs from germline, possibly due to a read error. V is TRBV12-5 and J is TRBJ2-3, with D unclear. The CDR3 has 10 residues. The germline V gene encodes CDR1 LGHNT and CDR2 FRNRAP. The DNA for the CDR3 is TGTGCTAGTGGTTTGGCCAGCTTGAATTTT. Translating gives CASGLASLNF.

This clonotype showed up many times. The chain joins TRBV10-1 to TRBJ1-1, with D possibly TRBD1 on 6 matching bases. The CDR3 runs to 15 residues. Germline CDR1 and CDR2: WNHNN and SYGVQD (reference sequence). V dropped 0 bases and J dropped 3 bases, with 11 bases sitting between them. The CDR3, as DNA: TGCGCCAGCAGTGAGTCGGGGGGGGCTGACACTGAAGCTTTCTTT. This gives the protein CASSESGGADTEAFF.